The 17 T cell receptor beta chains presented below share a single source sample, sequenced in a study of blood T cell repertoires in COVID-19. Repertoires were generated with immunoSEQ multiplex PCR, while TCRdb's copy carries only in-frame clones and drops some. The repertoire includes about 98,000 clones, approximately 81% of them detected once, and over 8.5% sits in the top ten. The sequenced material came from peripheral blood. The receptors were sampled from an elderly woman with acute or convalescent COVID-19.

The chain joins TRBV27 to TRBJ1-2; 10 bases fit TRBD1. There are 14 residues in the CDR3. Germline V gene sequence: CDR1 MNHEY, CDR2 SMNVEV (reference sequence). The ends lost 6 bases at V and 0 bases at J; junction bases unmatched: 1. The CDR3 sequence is CASRDRGANYGYTF. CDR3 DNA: TGTGCCAGCAGGGACAGGGGGGCTAACTATGGCTACACCTTC.

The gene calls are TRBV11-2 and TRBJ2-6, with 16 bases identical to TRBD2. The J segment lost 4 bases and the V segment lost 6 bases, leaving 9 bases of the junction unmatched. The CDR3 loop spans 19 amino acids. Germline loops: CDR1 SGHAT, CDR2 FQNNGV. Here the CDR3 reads CASRTTGLAGGQGANVLTF. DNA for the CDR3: TGTGCCAGCAGAACAACGGGACTAGCGGGGGGGCAAGGGGCCAACGTCCTGACTTTC.

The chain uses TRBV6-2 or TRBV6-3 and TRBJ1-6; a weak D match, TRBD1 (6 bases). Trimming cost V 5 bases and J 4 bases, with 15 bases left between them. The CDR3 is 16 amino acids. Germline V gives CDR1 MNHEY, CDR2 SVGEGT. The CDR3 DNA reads TGTGCCAGCAGTAGGGATGCCGGGACATATAATTCACCCCTCCACTTT. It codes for CASSRDAGTYNSPLHF.

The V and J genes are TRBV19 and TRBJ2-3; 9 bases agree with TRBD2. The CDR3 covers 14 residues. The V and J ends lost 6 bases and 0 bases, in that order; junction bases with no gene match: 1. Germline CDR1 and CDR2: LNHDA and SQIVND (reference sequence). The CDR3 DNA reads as TGTGCCAGTAGAGCGGGGGGAAGCACAGATACGCAGTATTTT. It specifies CASRAGGSTDTQYF.

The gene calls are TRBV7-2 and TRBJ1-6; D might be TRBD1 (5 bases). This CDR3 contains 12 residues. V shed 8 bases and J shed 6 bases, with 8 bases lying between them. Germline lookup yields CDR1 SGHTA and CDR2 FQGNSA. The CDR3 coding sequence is TGTGCCAGCGGGACTTCTAATTCACCCCTCCACTTT. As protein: CASGTSNSPLHF. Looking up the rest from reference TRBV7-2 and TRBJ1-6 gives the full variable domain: GAGVSQSPSNKVTEKGKDVELRCDPISGHTALYWYRQSLGQGLEFLIYFQGNSAPDKSGLPSDRFSAERTGGSVSTLTIQRTQQEDSAVYLCASGTSNSPLHFGNGTRLTVT.

CDR3 amino acids: CASSLSPFGGTQYF. CDR3 sequence (DNA): TGTGCCAGCAGCTTATCGCCCTTCGGGGGGACCCAGTACTTC. This rearrangement joins TRBV11-2 to TRBJ2-5; D is perhaps TRBD2 (6 bases). Trimming took 2 bases from V and 7 from J, leaving 14 bases between them. Germline lookup yields CDR1 SGHAT and CDR2 FQNNGV. This CDR3 contains 14 residues.

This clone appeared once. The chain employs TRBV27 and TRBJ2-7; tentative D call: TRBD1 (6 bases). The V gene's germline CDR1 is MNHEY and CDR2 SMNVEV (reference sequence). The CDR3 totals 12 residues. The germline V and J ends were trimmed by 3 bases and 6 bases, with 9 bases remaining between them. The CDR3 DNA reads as TGTGCCAGCAGTTTTTACAGGGCCGAGCAGTACGTC. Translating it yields CASSFYRAEQYV.

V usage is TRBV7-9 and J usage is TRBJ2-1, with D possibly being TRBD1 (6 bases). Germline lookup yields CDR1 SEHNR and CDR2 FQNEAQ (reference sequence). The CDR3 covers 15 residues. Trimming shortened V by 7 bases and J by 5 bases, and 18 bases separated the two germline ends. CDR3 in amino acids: CASNLERQVHNEQFF. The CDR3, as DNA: TGTGCCAGCAACCTCGAAAGACAGGTCCACAATGAGCAGTTCTTC. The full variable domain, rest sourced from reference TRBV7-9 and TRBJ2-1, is DTGVSQNPRHKITKRGQNVTFRCDPISEHNRLYWYRQTLGQGPEFLTYFQNEAQLEKSRLLSDRFSAERPKGSFSTLEIQRTEQGDSAMYLCASNLERQVHNEQFFGPGTRLTVL.

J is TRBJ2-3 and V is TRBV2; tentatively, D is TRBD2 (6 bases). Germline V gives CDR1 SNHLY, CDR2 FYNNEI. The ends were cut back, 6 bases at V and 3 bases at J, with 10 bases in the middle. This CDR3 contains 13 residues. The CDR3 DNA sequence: TGTGCCAGCAGGGAGGGCTGGACAGATACGCAGTATTTT. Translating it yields CASREGWTDTQYF.

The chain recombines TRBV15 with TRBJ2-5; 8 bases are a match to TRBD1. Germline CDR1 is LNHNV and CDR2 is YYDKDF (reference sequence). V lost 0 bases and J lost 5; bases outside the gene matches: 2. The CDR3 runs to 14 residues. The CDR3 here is CATSRDQGAETQYF. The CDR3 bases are TGTGCCACCAGCAGAGACCAGGGGGCGGAGACCCAGTACTTC.

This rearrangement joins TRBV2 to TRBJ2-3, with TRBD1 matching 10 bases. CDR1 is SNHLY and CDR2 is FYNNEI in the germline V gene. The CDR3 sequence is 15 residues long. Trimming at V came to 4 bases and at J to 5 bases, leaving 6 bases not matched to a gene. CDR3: CASSADRGLGDTQYF. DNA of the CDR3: TGTGCCAGCAGTGCCGACAGGGGGCTGGGAGATACGCAGTATTTT.

CDR3 DNA: TGTGCCACCAGCAGAGTTGTCGGACAGGGGATAGGCGAGCAGTACGTC. Translated: CATSRVVGQGIGEQYV. The genes are TRBV15 and TRBJ2-7; TRBD1 matches at 9 bases. The germline V gene has CDR1 LNHNV and CDR2 YYDKDF (reference sequence). The CDR3 has 16 amino acids. V trimming: 1 base; J trimming: 6 bases; junction bases outside the gene matches: 10.

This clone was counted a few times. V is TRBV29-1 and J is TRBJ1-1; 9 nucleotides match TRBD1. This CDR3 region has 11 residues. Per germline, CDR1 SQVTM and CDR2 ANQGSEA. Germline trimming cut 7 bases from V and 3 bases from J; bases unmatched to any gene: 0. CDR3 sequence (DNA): TGCAGCGGGACAGGGGACACTGAAGCTTTCTTT. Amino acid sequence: CSGTGDTEAFF.

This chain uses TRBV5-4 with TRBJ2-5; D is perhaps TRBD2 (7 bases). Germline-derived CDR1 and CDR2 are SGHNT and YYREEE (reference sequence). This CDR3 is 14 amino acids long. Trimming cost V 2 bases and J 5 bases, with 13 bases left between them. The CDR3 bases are TGTGCCAGCAGCTTTGGGGGGGGCGTGGAGACCCAGTACTTC. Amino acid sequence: CASSFGGGVETQYF.

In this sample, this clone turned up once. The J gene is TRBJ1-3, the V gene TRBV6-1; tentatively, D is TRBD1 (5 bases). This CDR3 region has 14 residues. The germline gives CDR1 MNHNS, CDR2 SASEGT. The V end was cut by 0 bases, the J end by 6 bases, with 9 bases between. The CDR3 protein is CASSEASRANTIYF. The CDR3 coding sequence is TGTGCCAGCAGTGAAGCCTCCAGGGCAAACACCATATATTTT.

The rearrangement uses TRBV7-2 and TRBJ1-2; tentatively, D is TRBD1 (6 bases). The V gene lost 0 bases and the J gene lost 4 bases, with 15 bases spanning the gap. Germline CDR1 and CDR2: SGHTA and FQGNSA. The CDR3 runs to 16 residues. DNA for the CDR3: TGTGCCAGCAGCTTAGCGGGGACAAGAAACGGCTATGGCTACACCTTC. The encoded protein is CASSLAGTRNGYGYTF. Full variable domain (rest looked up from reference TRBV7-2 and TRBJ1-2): GAGVSQSPSNKVTEKGKDVELRCDPISGHTALYWYRQSLGQGLEFLIYFQGNSAPDKSGLPSDRFSAERTGGSVSTLTIQRTQQEDSAVYLCASSLAGTRNGYGYTFGSGTRLTVV.

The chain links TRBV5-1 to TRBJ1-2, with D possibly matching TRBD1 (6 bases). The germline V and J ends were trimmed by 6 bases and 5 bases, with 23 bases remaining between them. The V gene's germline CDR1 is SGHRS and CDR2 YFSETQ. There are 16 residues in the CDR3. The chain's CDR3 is CASNPAGDGATYGYTF. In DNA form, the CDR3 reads TGCGCCAGCAACCCGGCAGGGGATGGCGCAACTTATGGCTACACCTTC.